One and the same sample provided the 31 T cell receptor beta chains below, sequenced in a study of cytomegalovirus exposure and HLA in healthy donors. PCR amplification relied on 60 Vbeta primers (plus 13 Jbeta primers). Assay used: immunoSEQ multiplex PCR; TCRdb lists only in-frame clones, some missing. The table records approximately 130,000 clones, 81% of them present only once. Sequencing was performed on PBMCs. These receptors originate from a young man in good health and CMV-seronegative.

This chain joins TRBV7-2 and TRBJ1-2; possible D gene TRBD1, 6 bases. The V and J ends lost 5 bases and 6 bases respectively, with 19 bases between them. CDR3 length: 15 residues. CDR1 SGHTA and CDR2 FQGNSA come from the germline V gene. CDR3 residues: CASSPQGRWGDGYTF. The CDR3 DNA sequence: TGTGCCAGCAGCCCGCAGGGGCGATGGGGTGATGGCTACACCTTC.

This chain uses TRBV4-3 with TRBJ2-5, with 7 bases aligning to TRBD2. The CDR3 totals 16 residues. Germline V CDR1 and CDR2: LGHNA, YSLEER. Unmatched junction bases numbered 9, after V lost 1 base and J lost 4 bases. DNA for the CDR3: TGCGCCAGCAGCCAAGGGCCAGGGAGGGGTGGAGAGACCCAGTACTTC. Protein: CASSQGPGRGGETQYF.

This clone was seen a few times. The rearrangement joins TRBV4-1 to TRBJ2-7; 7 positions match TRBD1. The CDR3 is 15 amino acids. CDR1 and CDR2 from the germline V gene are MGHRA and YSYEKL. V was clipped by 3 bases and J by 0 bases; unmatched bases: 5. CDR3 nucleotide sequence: TGCGCCAGCAGCCAGGGGCAGGGGGTCTCCTACGAGCAGTACTTC. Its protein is CASSQGQGVSYEQYF.

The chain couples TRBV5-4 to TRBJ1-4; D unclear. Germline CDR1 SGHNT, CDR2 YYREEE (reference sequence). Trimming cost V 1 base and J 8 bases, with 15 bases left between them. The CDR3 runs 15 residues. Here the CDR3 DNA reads TGTGCCAGCAGCTTGTCCCCCCGACTTGAGGAAAAACTGTTTTTT. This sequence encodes CASSLSPRLEEKLFF.

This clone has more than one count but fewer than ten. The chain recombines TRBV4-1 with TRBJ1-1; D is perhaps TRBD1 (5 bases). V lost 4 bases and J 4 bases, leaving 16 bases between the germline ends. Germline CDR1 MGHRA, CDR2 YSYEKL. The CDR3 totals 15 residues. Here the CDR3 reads CASSLGRGEGTEAFF. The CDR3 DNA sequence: TGCGCCAGCAGCCTAGGGCGGGGCGAGGGCACTGAAGCTTTCTTT.

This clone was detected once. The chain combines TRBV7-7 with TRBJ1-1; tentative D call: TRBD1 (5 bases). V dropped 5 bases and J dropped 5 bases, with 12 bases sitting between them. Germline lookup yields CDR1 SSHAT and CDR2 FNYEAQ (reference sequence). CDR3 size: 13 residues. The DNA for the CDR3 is TGTGCCAGCAGCCTCTCCGGGGGGACTGAAGCTTTCTTT. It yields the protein CASSLSGGTEAFF.

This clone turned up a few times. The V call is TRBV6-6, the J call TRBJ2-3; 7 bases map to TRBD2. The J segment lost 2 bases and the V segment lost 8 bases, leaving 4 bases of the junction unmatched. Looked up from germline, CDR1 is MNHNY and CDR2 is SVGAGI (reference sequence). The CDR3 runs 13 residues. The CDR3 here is CASSRGSTDTQYF. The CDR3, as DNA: TGTGCCAGCTCGCGGGGGTCCACAGATACGCAGTATTTT.

The CDR3 sequence is CAWRGGFYNEQFF. The CDR3 DNA reads TGTGCCTGGAGGGGGGGGTTCTACAATGAGCAGTTCTTC. The V call is TRBV30, the J call TRBJ2-1, with 7 positions matching TRBD2. Germline CDR1 is GTSNPN and CDR2 is SVGIG (reference sequence). Trimming cost V 3 bases and J 3 bases; bases outside gene matches: 2. This CDR3 is 13 amino acids long.

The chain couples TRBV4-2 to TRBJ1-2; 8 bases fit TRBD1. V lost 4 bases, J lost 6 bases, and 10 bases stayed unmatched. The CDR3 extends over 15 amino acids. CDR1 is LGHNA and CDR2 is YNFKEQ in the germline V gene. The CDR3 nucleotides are TGTGCCAGCAGCCCGGGGACAGGACAGCGCCATGGCTACACCTTC. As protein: CASSPGTGQRHGYTF.

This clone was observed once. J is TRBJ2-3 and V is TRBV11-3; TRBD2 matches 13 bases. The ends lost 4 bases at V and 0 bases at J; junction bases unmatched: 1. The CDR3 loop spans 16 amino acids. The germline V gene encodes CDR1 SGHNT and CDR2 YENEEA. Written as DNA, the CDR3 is TGTGCCAGCAGCTGGGGACTAGCGGGGAGCACAGATACGCAGTATTTT. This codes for CASSWGLAGSTDTQYF.

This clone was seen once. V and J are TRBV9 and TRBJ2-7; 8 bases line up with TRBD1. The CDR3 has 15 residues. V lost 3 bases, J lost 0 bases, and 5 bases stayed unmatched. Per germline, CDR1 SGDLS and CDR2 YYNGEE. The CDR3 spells CASSATGGISYEQYF. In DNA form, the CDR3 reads TGTGCCAGCAGCGCAACAGGGGGGATCTCCTACGAGCAGTACTTC.

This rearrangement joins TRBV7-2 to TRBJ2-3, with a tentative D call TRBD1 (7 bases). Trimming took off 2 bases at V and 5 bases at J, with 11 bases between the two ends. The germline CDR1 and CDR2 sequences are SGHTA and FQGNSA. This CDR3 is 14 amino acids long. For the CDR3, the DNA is TGTGCCAGCAGCTTAATGCAGGGGGGAGATACGCAGTATTTT. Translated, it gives CASSLMQGGDTQYF.

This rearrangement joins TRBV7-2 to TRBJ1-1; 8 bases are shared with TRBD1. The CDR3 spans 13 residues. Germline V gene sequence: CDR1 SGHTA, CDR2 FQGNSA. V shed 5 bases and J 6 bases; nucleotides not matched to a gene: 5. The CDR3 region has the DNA TGTGCCAGCAGCCCCTGGACAGGGTCTGAAGCTTTCTTT. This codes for CASSPWTGSEAFF.

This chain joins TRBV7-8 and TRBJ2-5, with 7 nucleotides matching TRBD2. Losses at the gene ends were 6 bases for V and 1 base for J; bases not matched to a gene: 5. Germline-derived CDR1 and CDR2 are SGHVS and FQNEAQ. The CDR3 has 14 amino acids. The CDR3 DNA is TGTGCCAGCAGGGGGGAGGGGACCCAAGAGACCCAGTACTTC. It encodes CASRGEGTQETQYF.

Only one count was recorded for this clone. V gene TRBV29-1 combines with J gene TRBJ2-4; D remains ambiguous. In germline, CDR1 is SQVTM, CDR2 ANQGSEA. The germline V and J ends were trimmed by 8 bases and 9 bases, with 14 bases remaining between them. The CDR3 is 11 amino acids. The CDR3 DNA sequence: TGCAGCCTTTATCAGGATCGCATTCAGTACTTC. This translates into CSLYQDRIQYF.

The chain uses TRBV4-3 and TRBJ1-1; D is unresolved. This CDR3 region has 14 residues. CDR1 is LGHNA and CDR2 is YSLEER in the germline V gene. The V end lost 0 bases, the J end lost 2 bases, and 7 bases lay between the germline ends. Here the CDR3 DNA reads TGCGCCAGCAGCCAAGATCACAGAAACACTGAAGCTTTCTTT. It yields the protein CASSQDHRNTEAFF.

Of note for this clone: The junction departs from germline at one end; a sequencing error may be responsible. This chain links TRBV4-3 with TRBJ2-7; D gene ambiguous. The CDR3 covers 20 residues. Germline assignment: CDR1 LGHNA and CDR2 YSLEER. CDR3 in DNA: TGCGCCAGCAGCCAAGGAAACCGCTGTAGGTCCGCGAGGAACGAATACGGGCAGTACTTC. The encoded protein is CASSQGNRCRSARNEYGQYF.

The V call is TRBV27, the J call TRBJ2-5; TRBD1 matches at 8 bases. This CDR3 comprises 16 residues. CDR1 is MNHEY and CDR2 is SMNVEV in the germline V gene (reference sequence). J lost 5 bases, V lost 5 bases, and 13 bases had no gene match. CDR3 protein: CASSPRGQGGRETQYF. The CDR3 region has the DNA TGTGCCAGCAGTCCGCGTGGACAGGGTGGGAGGGAGACCCAGTACTTC.

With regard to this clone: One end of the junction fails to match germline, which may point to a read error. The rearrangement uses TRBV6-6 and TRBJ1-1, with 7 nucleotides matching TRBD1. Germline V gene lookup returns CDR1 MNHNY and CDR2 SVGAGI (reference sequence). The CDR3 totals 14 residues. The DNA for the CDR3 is TGTGCCAGCAGGTACTTCGGACAGGACACTGAAGCTTTCTTT. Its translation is CASRYFGQDTEAFF.

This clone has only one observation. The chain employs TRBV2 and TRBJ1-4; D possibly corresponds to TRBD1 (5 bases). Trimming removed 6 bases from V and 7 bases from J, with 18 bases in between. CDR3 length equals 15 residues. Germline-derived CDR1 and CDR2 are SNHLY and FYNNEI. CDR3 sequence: CASSNMKGLGEKLFF. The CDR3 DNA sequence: TGTGCCAGCAGCAATATGAAGGGGCTTGGTGAAAAACTGTTTTTT.

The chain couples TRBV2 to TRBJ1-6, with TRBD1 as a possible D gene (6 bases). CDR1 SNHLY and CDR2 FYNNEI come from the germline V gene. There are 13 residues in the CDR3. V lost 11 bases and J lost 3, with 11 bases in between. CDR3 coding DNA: TGTGCCCGCCGACAGGACTATAATTCACCCCTCCACTTT. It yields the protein CARRQDYNSPLHF.

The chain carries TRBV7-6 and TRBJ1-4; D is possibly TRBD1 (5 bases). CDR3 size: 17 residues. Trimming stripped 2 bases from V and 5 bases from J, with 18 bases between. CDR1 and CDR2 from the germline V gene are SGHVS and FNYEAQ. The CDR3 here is CASSLYGTAGENEKLFF. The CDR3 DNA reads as TGTGCCAGCAGCTTATATGGGACTGCAGGAGAAAATGAAAAACTGTTTTTT.

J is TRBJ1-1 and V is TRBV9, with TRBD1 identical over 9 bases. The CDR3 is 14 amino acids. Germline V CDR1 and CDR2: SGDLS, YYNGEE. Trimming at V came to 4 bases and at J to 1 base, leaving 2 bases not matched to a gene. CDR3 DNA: TGTGCCAGCAGCTTGGGACAGGGGAACACTGAAGCTTTCTTT. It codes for CASSLGQGNTEAFF.

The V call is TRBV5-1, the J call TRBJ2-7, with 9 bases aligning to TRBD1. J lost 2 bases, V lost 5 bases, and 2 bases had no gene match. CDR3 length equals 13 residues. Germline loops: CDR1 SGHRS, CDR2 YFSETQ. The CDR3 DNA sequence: TGCGCCAGCAGACGGACAGGGGCCTACGAGCAGTACTTC. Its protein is CASRRTGAYEQYF.

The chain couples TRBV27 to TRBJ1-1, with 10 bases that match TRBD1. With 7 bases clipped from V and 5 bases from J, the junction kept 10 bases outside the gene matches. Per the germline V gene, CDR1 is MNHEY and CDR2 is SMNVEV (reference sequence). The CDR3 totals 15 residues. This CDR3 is CASTQTGTGETEAFF. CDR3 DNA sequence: TGTGCCAGCACCCAAACAGGGACAGGGGAAACTGAAGCTTTCTTT.

CDR3: CATSREGAGRELFF. CDR3 nucleotides: TGTGCCACCAGCAGAGAGGGCGCGGGCCGGGAGCTGTTTTTT. The chain links TRBV15 to TRBJ2-2, with a weak D call TRBD2 (5 bases). CDR1 LNHNV and CDR2 YYDKDF come from the germline V gene (reference sequence). The V end was cut by 0 bases, the J end by 9 bases, with 11 bases between. The CDR3 has 14 residues.

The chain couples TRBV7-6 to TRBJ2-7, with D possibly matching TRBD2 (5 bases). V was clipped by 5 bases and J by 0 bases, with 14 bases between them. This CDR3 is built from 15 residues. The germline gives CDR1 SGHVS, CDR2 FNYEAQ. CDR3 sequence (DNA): TGTGCCAGCAGCCCACTCGGACTGGTCTCCTACGAGCAGTACTTC. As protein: CASSPLGLVSYEQYF.

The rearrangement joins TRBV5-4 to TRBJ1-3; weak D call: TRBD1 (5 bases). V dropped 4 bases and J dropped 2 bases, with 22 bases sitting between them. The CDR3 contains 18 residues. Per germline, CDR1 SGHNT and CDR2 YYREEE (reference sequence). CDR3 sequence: CASSIGGGYSTTGNTIYF. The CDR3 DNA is TGTGCCAGCAGCATTGGGGGGGGATACAGTACTACTGGAAACACCATATATTTT.

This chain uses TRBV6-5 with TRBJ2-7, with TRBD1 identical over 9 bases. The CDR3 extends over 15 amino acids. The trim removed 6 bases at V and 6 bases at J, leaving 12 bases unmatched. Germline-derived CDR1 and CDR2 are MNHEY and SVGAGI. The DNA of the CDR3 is TGTGCCAGCAGACGAACAGGGGGCGGGCTGTTCGAGCAGTACTTC. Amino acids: CASRRTGGGLFEQYF.

CDR3 sequence reads: CASSLALGGDQPQHF. The DNA for the CDR3 is TGTGCCAGCAGCTTAGCGCTGGGGGGGGATCAGCCCCAGCATTTT. The J gene is TRBJ1-5, the V gene TRBV7-2; D may be TRBD1 (5 bases). Germline V gives CDR1 SGHTA, CDR2 FQGNSA. The ends were cut back, 0 bases at V and 5 bases at J, with 11 bases in the middle. This CDR3 region has 15 residues.

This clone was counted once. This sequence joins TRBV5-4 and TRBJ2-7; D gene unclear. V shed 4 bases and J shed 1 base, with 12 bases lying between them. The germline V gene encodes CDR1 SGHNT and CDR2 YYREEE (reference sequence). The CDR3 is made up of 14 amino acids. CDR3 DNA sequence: TGTGCCAGCAGCGGAAAGCTAGGTTCCTACGAGCAGTACTTC. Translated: CASSGKLGSYEQYF.